The 8 T cell receptor beta chains below come from one sample, sequenced in a study of T cell changes during pregnancy in multiple sclerosis. This table comes from immunoSEQ multiplex PCR, and its TCRdb copy is limited to in-frame clones, with some not included. The table includes over 70,000 clones, roughly 93% detected once. Here the sequenced sample was peripheral blood, taken in the third trimester of pregnancy. All receptors come from a female donor with multiple sclerosis, enrolled in a pregnancy study.

The chain combines TRBV10-2 with TRBJ2-1, with D hard to call. V shed 3 bases and J shed 2 bases, with 11 bases lying between them. In germline, CDR1 is WSHSY, CDR2 SAAADI. The CDR3 has 15 residues. The CDR3 here is CASSERSPAYNEQFF. DNA of the CDR3: TGCGCCAGCAGTGAACGGAGCCCGGCCTACAATGAGCAGTTCTTC.

V is TRBV25-1 and J is TRBJ2-7; 7 nucleotides match TRBD1. Germline CDR1 and CDR2: MGHDK and SYGVNS. Germline trimming cut 6 bases from V and 5 bases from J; bases unmatched to any gene: 13. The CDR3 length is 15 residues. CDR3 in amino acids: CASRVLRDSLNEQYF. CDR3 nucleotides: TGTGCCAGCAGGGTCTTACGGGACAGCCTGAACGAGCAGTACTTC.

The gene calls are TRBV7-6 and TRBJ2-1, with 9 bases matching TRBD2. J was trimmed by 7 bases and V by 1 base; bases with no gene match: 11. The germline V gene encodes CDR1 SGHVS and CDR2 FNYEAQ. CDR3 length equals 17 residues. In DNA, the CDR3 is TGTGCCAGCAGCTTAGGGTTAGCGGGAGCTCGTGGGAATGAGCAGTTCTTC. The encoded protein is CASSLGLAGARGNEQFF. The full variable domain, with the rest looked up from reference TRBV7-6 and TRBJ2-1, is GAGVSQSPRYKVTKRGQDVALRCDPISGHVSLYWYRQALGQGPEFLTYFNYEAQQDKSGLPNDRFSAERPEGSISTLTIQRTEQRDSAMYRCASSLGLAGARGNEQFFGPGTRLTVL.

This chain joins TRBV27 and TRBJ2-2; 10 positions agree with TRBD1. CDR1 and CDR2 from the germline V gene are MNHEY and SMNVEV (reference sequence). This CDR3 comprises 15 residues. The trim removed 3 bases at V and 6 bases at J, leaving 4 bases unmatched. The CDR3 here is CASSFWDRGAGELFF. CDR3 nucleotide sequence: TGTGCCAGCAGTTTTTGGGACAGGGGTGCCGGGGAGCTGTTTTTT.

This chain connects TRBV5-1 to TRBJ2-1; possibly TRBD2 for D (5 bases). This CDR3 has 16 residues. Germline values: CDR1 SGHRS, CDR2 YFSETQ. The V gene lost 4 bases and the J gene lost 0 bases, with 14 bases spanning the gap. This CDR3 reads CASSLGGLSSYNEQFF. CDR3 coding DNA: TGCGCCAGCAGCCTGGGCGGACTTAGCTCCTACAATGAGCAGTTCTTC. The full variable domain, completed using reference TRBV5-1 and TRBJ2-1, is KAGVTQTPRYLIKTRGQQVTLSCSPISGHRSVSWYQQTPGQGLQFLFEYFSETQRNKGNFPGRFSGRQFSNSRSEMNVSTLELGDSALYLCASSLGGLSSYNEQFFGPGTRLTVL.

CDR3 sequence (DNA): TGTGCCTGGAGTGTACAACTAGCGGGAATGGGGGAGCAGTACTTC. Its translation: CAWSVQLAGMGEQYF. The genes are TRBV30 and TRBJ2-7; 10 positions match TRBD2. CDR1 GTSNPN and CDR2 SVGIG come from the germline V gene (reference sequence). This CDR3 has 15 amino acids. Germline trimming cut 0 bases from V and 7 bases from J; bases unmatched to any gene: 9.

The chain combines TRBV7-2 with TRBJ1-5; the match to TRBD1 covers 7 bases. CDR3 length: 17 amino acids. Looked up from germline, CDR1 is SGHTA and CDR2 is FQGNSA. V lost 4 bases and J lost 1; bases outside the gene matches: 10. The CDR3 coding sequence is TGTGCCAGCAGCTCCCACGGACAGGTCTTAAGCAATCAGCCCCAGCATTTT. This gives the protein CASSSHGQVLSNQPQHF.

The CDR3 reads CASSLGGRPGYTF. CDR3 DNA sequence: TGTGCCAGCAGCTTAGGGGGCAGGCCCGGCTACACCTTC. J is TRBJ1-2 and V is TRBV7-8; a weak D match, TRBD1 (5 bases). Per the germline V gene, CDR1 is SGHVS and CDR2 is FQNEAQ. The V and J ends lost 1 base and 8 bases respectively, with 11 bases between them. The CDR3 is 13 residues long.